This T cell receptor (beta chain) was identified during a study of T cells in narcolepsy. Study-level information: Healthy controls were enrolled alongside patients with narcolepsy type 1 or type 2.

Findings and caveats of the study: Autoreactive HCRT-specific and TRIB2-specific clonotypes were marked in same-patient CSF-versus-blood CD4+ comparisons. Reportedly, autoreactive clonotypes were serially detected in patients' blood but not controls'.

Sequencing was performed with immunoSEQ multiplex PCR; in TCRdb, only in-frame clones are kept and a portion is missing. The table shows under 11,000 clones, with 70% occurring only once. By proportion, this clone is medium-sized. Antigen specificity is unknown. V lost 0 bases to trimming and J lost 6 bases, with 16 bases between them. Germline assignment: CDR1 MRHNA and CDR2 SNTAGT. The CDR3 is 16 amino acids. This clonotype originated in a human donor with narcolepsy. The sequencing sample was made of CD45RA- memory CD8+ T cells from PBMCs. The chain carries TRBV6-4 and TRBJ2-3; D possibly corresponds to TRBD2 (6 bases). The CDR3 DNA reads as TGTGCCAGCAGTGACTCGATGGGTAGCGGTGGGGATACGCAGTATTTT. Protein: CASSDSMGSGGDTQYF.